These 6 T cell receptor delta chains originate from one sample sequenced in a study of gamma-delta chains in newborns, infants, children. TCRdb fed the reads to CATT. Among under 4,500 delta-chain clones listed, around 15% were seen once. Sample: blood. These receptor sequences come from a child who was a newborn, infant or young child, either healthy, febrile or measles-vaccinated (not recorded which).

Turning to this clone: Only one base separates this from a far larger clonotype, so it likely reflects a read error. The sample carries other DNA sequences with the same CDR3. The chain combines TRDV2 with TRDJ1; TRDD3 matches 7 bases. V shed 9 bases, J shed 0 bases, and the junction held 21 bases outside the gene matches. Germline CDR1 GEAIGNYY, CDR2 EKD. The CDR3 covers 18 residues. CDR3 bases: TGTGCCGCCTCTGAAATGACCCTGGGGGGACTGTACACCGATAAACTCATCTTT. Translated: CAASEMTLGGLYTDKLIF.

About this clone: A much larger clone is a single base away; this may be a read error. V and J are TRDV2 and TRDJ3; 12 nucleotides agree with TRDD3. V trimming: 3 bases; J trimming: 0 bases; junction bases outside the gene matches: 8. Germline CDR1 reads GEAIGNYY; CDR2 reads EKD. The CDR3 covers 20 residues. In DNA, the CDR3 is TGTGCCTGTGACCCCGTACTGGGGGATACAAGCTCCTGGGACACCCGACAGATGTTTTTC. Its protein is CACDPVLGDTSSWDTRQMFF.

This clone is judged large. Other DNA sequences in this specimen translate into the identical CDR3. This sequence joins TRDV2 and TRDJ1, with D maybe TRDD3 (6 bases). CDR1 GEAIGNYY and CDR2 EKD come from the germline V gene. CDR3 length: 13 amino acids. V lost 0 bases and J 2 bases, leaving 6 bases between the germline ends. The CDR3 DNA sequence: TGTGCCTGTGACACCTGGGGGACCGATAAACTCATCTTT. This translates into CACDTWGTDKLIF.

This clone was recorded a few times. The amino acid sequence in TCRdb belongs to a much larger clone and departs from this DNA's translation at residue 15, likely a sequencing read error; the sequence shown is translated from the DNA. The chain employs TRDV2 and TRDJ3, with 9 bases aligning to TRDD3. Here the J gene was assigned by germline matching of the DNA, as TCRdb has none. The germline CDR1 and CDR2 sequences are GEAIGNYY and EKD. The CDR3 spans 18 residues. CDR3 protein: CACDTLGDSSWDTRKMFF. As DNA, the CDR3 is TGTGCCTGTGACACCTTGGGGGATAGCTCCTGGGACACCCGAAAGATGTTTTTC.

A remark on this clone: A read error may be the cause here, since a much bigger clone is one base away. Other DNA sequences in the sample encode the same CDR3. The chain carries TRDV2 and TRDJ1; D is uncertain. CDR1 is GEAIGNYY, CDR2 EKD, per germline. CDR3 size: 14 residues. CDR3 region: CACDTVQATDKLIF. In DNA, the CDR3 is TGTGCCTGTGACACCGTCCAAGCAACCGATAAGCTCATCTTT.

About this clone: Translating this DNA gives a protein that differs at residue 12 from the TCRdb one, which belongs to a much larger clone; a read error is likely, and the protein shown is this translation. The genes are TRDV2 and TRDJ1, with D perhaps matching TRDD3 (5 bases). The CDR3 runs to 14 residues. CDR1 is GEAIGNYY, CDR2 EKD, per germline. The CDR3 reads CACDTVSGTDKFIF. DNA of the CDR3: TGTGCCTGTGACACCGTGTCTGGGACCGATAAATTCATCTTT.